What follows describes a single T cell receptor beta chain. The data derive from a study of cytomegalovirus exposure and HLA in healthy donors. Sequenced by immunoSEQ multiplex PCR; TCRdb stores in-frame clones only, minus some. In the table there are about 270,000 clones, just over 85% of which are singletons. The CDR3 length is 12 residues. CDR1 is GTSNPN and CDR2 is SVGIG in the germline V gene (reference sequence). The junction had 3 bases not matched to a gene; V was cut back by 4 bases and J by 6 bases. V and J are TRBV30 and TRBJ1-5, with TRBD1 matching over 7 bases. The sequence came from a woman younger than 30 in good health and CMV-seronegative. Specimen: PBMCs. CDR3 amino acids: CAWTGGGQPQHF. DNA for the CDR3: TGTGCCTGGACAGGGGGAGGTCAGCCCCAGCATTTT.